These 18 T cell receptor beta chains came from one sample sequenced in a study of shared clonotypes between healthy human individuals. Measured with immunoSEQ multiplex PCR; TCRdb has only the in-frame clones, and not every one. The data hold about 2.3 million clones, with over 85% observed a single time. Sequencing was performed on naive CD4+ T cells from PBMCs. Subset meaning: CD45RA+ positively selected. These receptors all stem from a man younger than 35 in good health. Some clones in this sample may be carry-over from other donors' samples.

As concerns this clone: The same CDR3 also results from other DNA sequences found in this sample. The chain joins TRBV6-5 to TRBJ1-1; D is undetermined. V lost 7 bases to trimming and J lost 1 base, with 7 bases between them. Germline V gene data show CDR1 as MNHEY and CDR2 as SVGAGI. The CDR3 has 12 amino acids. The CDR3 reads CASTTANTEAFF. CDR3 nucleotide sequence: TGTGCCAGCACGACCGCGAACACTGAAGCTTTCTTT.

The chain links TRBV7-9 to TRBJ1-2, with D possibly being TRBD1 (5 bases). Germline V gene data show CDR1 as SEHNR and CDR2 as FQNEAQ (reference sequence). The CDR3 covers 15 residues. The ends were cut back, 1 base at V and 3 bases at J, with 12 bases in the middle. CDR3 loop: CASSLGQPGDYGYTF. CDR3 DNA sequence: TGTGCCAGCAGCTTAGGACAGCCGGGGGACTATGGCTACACCTTC.

The chain couples TRBV5-4 to TRBJ2-1; 14 positions agree with TRBD2. Trimming took 2 bases from V and 6 from J; bases not matched to a gene: 4. The CDR3 extends over 16 amino acids. CDR1 and CDR2 from the germline V gene are SGHNT and YYREEE (reference sequence). This chain's CDR3 is CASSFGLAGGLNEQFF. For the CDR3, the DNA is TGTGCCAGCAGCTTCGGACTAGCGGGAGGCCTCAATGAGCAGTTCTTC.

This clone was detected only once. The rearrangement uses TRBV19 and TRBJ1-5; 7 bases are a match to TRBD1. Germline V gene sequence: CDR1 LNHDA, CDR2 SQIVND (reference sequence). V was clipped by 5 bases and J by 3 bases; unmatched bases: 10. CDR3 size: 16 residues. In nucleotides, the CDR3 is TGTGCCAGTAGTGGTTGGACAGGCCCATACAATCAGCCCCAGCATTTT. Its protein is CASSGWTGPYNQPQHF.

The J gene is TRBJ1-5, the V gene TRBV28, with D possibly being TRBD1 (5 bases). The CDR3 extends over 13 amino acids. Trimming cost V 8 bases and J 6 bases, with 14 bases left between them. The germline CDR1 and CDR2 sequences are MDHEN and SYDVKM. The CDR3 region is CASAPGAGQPQHF. In DNA form, the CDR3 reads TGTGCCAGCGCTCCCGGGGCCGGTCAGCCCCAGCATTTT.

This clone showed up just once. Other DNA sequences in this specimen translate into the identical CDR3. This sequence joins TRBV7-2 and TRBJ1-1; D remains ambiguous. Germline V gene data show CDR1 as SGHTA and CDR2 as FQGNSA. Deletions cut 1 base from V and 1 base from J, with 7 bases between. The CDR3 spans 14 residues. In DNA, the CDR3 is TGTGCCAGCAGCTTAGTTGGGCGGAACACTGAAGCTTTCTTT. Its translation: CASSLVGRNTEAFF.

J is TRBJ2-1 and V is TRBV7-3; 8 nucleotides match TRBD1. Losses at the gene ends were 7 bases for V and 4 bases for J; bases not matched to a gene: 3. From germline, CDR1 is SGHTA and CDR2 FQGTGA. This CDR3 is built from 13 residues. CDR3 protein: CASTTGGYNEQFF. DNA for the CDR3: TGTGCCAGCACCACAGGGGGGTACAATGAGCAGTTCTTC.

CDR3 bases: TGTGCCAGCAGGGCCACAGGGGGCCGTGGCTACACCTTC. The encoded protein is CASRATGGRGYTF. The V gene is TRBV6-1, the J gene TRBJ1-2, with TRBD1 matching 9 bases. V was pared by 6 bases and J by 7 bases, with 6 bases of the junction left unmatched. The germline V gene encodes CDR1 MNHNS and CDR2 SASEGT. The CDR3 runs 13 residues.

V and J are TRBV7-9 and TRBJ2-3; no clear D gene. Per the germline V gene, CDR1 is SEHNR and CDR2 is FQNEAQ (reference sequence). The CDR3 runs to 13 residues. The V and J ends lost 1 base and 4 bases respectively, with 6 bases between them. Here the CDR3 reads CASSLESSDTQYF. In DNA, the CDR3 is TGTGCCAGCAGCTTAGAAAGTTCAGATACGCAGTATTTT.

The chain joins TRBV19 to TRBJ1-2, with 7 bases lining up with TRBD1. V trimming: 6 bases; J trimming: 8 bases; junction bases outside the gene matches: 9. The V gene's germline CDR1 is LNHDA and CDR2 SQIVND (reference sequence). The CDR3 has 13 amino acids. The DNA for the CDR3 is TGTGCCAGTAGGGCGGGACAGTTCTCCGGCTACACCTTC. Translated: CASRAGQFSGYTF.

The CDR3 reads CASSVEAGDTIYF. The DNA of the CDR3 is TGTGCCAGCAGTGTAGAGGCGGGGGACACCATATATTTT. V is TRBV2 and J is TRBJ1-3, with a possible D match to TRBD1 (5 bases). This CDR3 region has 13 residues. The V gene's germline CDR1 is SNHLY and CDR2 FYNNEI. The V and J ends lost 4 bases and 8 bases respectively, with 12 bases between them.

The sample holds one count of this clone. The chain carries TRBV28 and TRBJ2-2; D is possibly TRBD1 or TRBD2 (5 bases each). The CDR3 consists of 16 residues. Germline V gene sequence: CDR1 MDHEN, CDR2 SYDVKM. V lost 1 base and J 5 bases, leaving 14 bases between the germline ends. The CDR3 sequence is CASSLYTSEGTGELFF. CDR3 coding DNA: TGTGCCAGCAGTTTATACACTAGTGAGGGGACCGGGGAGCTGTTTTTT.

The chain uses TRBV27 and TRBJ2-1; no clear D. The V end lost 5 bases, the J end lost 3 bases, and 20 bases lay between the germline ends. Germline lookup yields CDR1 MNHEY and CDR2 SMNVEV (reference sequence). This CDR3 has 17 residues. This CDR3 reads CASSPTLRANFYNEQFF. The DNA for the CDR3 is TGTGCCAGCAGTCCCACTCTCCGGGCCAATTTCTACAATGAGCAGTTCTTC.

This clone has a single count. The chain employs TRBV30 and TRBJ2-7; possible D gene TRBD1, 6 bases. Trimming took 4 bases from V and 0 from J, leaving 13 bases between them. Looked up from germline, CDR1 is GTSNPN and CDR2 is SVGIG (reference sequence). The CDR3 runs to 14 residues. This CDR3 reads CAWNRGQSSYEQYF. As DNA, the CDR3 is TGTGCCTGGAACCGTGGACAGAGCTCCTACGAGCAGTACTTC.

This sequence joins TRBV19 and TRBJ1-3; unclear D gene. Trimming pared 7 bases from V and 0 bases from J, leaving 7 bases between. Germline V gene lookup returns CDR1 LNHDA and CDR2 SQIVND (reference sequence). The CDR3 extends over 13 amino acids. CDR3 sequence reads: CASTSASGNTIYF. In nucleotides, the CDR3 is TGTGCCAGTACCTCAGCCTCTGGAAACACCATATATTTT.

The rearrangement uses TRBV5-4 and TRBJ2-5; no firm D call. Germline lookup yields CDR1 SGHNT and CDR2 YYREEE (reference sequence). This CDR3 region has 16 residues. V was shortened by 1 base and J by 1 base, with 14 bases between the two germline ends. The CDR3 region has the DNA TGTGCCAGCAGCTTGATAAGGTGGGCGGCCCAAGAGACCCAGTACTTC. It specifies CASSLIRWAAQETQYF.

This clone was recorded once. This sequence joins TRBV27 and TRBJ1-5; TRBD1 matches at 8 bases. The CDR3 is 15 amino acids. The junction had 5 bases not matched to a gene; V was cut back by 4 bases and J by 3 bases. Per the germline V gene, CDR1 is MNHEY and CDR2 is SMNVEV (reference sequence). The DNA for the CDR3 is TGTGCCAGCAGTTCGGGACAGGAGTTCAATCAGCCCCAGCATTTT. Translated: CASSSGQEFNQPQHF.

This chain uses TRBV14 with TRBJ2-5, with 8 positions matching TRBD1. Germline CDR1 is SGHDN and CDR2 is FVKESK. The CDR3 sequence is 16 residues long. V trimming: 1 base; J trimming: 5 bases; junction bases outside the gene matches: 9. The CDR3 spells CASSQAIGRGRETQYF. CDR3 nucleotide sequence: TGTGCCAGCAGCCAAGCTATCGGCAGGGGGCGGGAGACCCAGTACTTC.